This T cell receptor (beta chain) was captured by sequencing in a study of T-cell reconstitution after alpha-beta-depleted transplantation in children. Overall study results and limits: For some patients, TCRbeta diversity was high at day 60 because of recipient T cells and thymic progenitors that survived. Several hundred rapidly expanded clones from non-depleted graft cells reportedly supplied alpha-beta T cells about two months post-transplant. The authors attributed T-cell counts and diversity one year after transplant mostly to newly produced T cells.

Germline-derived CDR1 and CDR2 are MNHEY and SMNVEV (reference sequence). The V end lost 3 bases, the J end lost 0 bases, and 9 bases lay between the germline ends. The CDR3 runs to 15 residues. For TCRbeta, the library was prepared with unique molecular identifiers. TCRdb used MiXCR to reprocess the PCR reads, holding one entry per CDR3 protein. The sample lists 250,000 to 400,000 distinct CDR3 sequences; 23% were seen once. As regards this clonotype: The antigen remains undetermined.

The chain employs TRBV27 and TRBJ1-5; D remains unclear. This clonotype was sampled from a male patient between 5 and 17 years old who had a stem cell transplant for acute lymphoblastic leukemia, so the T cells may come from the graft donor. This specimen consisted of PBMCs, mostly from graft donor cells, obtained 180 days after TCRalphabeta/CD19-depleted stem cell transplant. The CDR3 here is CASSFVADSNQPQHF. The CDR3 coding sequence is TGTGCCAGCAGTTTTGTCGCTGATAGCAATCAGCCCCAGCATTTT.